This T cell receptor beta chain stems from a study of blood T cell repertoires in COVID-19. Turning to the study itself: Specimens from acute and convalescent COVID-19 originated in the United States, Italy and Spain. The cDNA or gDNA used as material had been derived from T cells, B-cell-depleted T cells, or PBMCs.

Participants, roughly 18 to 89 years old, spanned some 23 US areas. The trim removed 7 bases at V and 3 bases at J, leaving 4 bases unmatched. CDR1 is LNHDA and CDR2 is SQIVND in the germline V gene (reference sequence). There are 14 residues in the CDR3. Under the authors' procedure: For nucleated cells, counts were estimated from reference gene primer amplification. The method was immunoSEQ multiplex PCR; TCRdb's version includes in-frame clones alone and lacks a portion of them. The D gene and trimming were derived from the DNA, and the V and J assignments and clone size from that table. The data show roughly 220,000 clones, with around 89% seen just once and 3% to 4% held by the top ten.

This chain joins TRBV19 and TRBJ2-3; 10 bases agree with TRBD1. The sample taken for sequencing was PBMCs or T cells enriched from blood (not recorded which). The TCR originated in a woman younger than 30 in a cohort exposed to, infected with or recovered from COVID-19 (not recorded which). Written as DNA, the CDR3 is TGTGCCAGTAAGGGGACAGGGGCAACAGATACGCAGTATTTT. Protein: CASKGTGATDTQYF.